Listed here is a single T cell receptor beta chain. This entry is derived from a study of blood T cell repertoires in COVID-19. CDR3 size: 17 residues. Germline loops: CDR1 SNHLY, CDR2 FYNNEI. The V gene end was trimmed by 7 bases and the J gene end by 8 bases; junction bases not matched to a gene: 17. Clones were read by immunoSEQ multiplex PCR, and TCRdb kept only the in-frame ones, dropping some. The sample carries about 250,000 clones, around 91% recorded once. The sequenced sample consisted of peripheral blood. The chain combines TRBV2 with TRBJ2-1, with 10 bases identical to TRBD1. This sequence was found in a woman aged 55-69 years with COVID-19, enrolled during active disease. CDR3 sequence (DNA): TGTGCCAGCAAGGGCCCCACTCCCGGGACAGGGGTTGATGAGCAGTTCTTC. Translated, it gives CASKGPTPGTGVDEQFF.